This T cell receptor beta chain is drawn from a study of T cell changes during pregnancy in multiple sclerosis (dated by TCRdb to about 2019). About the study as a whole: Changes in the T cell repertoire over the course of pregnancy were examined in this study in women with multiple sclerosis.

Remarks on this clone: Its cognate antigen has yet to be identified. No clone much larger than this one lies a single base away; base qualities are absent.

The germline V gene provides CDR1 MDHEN and CDR2 SYDVKM. Measured from the cysteine to the phenylalanine, the CDR3 is 15 residues long. CDR3 DNA is the only sequence kept; it has 45 bases, read in frame from the first base. Trimming costs V 2 bases and J 2 bases, and their ends lie 10 bases apart. The method was the immunoSEQ multiplex PCR assay. TCRdb stores this immuneACCESS table with in-frame sequences only. Part of the clones is absent; in the studies checked, under half of the shortfall reflects unresolved V genes, and no reason is known for the rest. This sample gives around 100,000 clones in total; approximately 90% of them show up just once. Together, the top ten hold around 0.8% of the sample.

This sequence was found in a female donor in good health, enrolled as a control in a pregnancy study. This specimen consisted of peripheral blood, obtained in the second trimester of pregnancy. In this chain, TRBV28 is recombined with TRBJ1-5; possibly the D gene is TRBD1, per 6 matching bases. CDR3 reads: CASSLVGARNQPQHF. The DNA reads as follows: TGTGCCAGCAGTTTAGTGGGGGCTCGCAATCAGCCCCAGCATTTT.